This entry lists 3 T cell receptor beta chains sequenced from one sample in a study of technical replicates of blood from several donors (dated 2017 in TCRdb). Library generation was performed with the immunoSEQ multiplex PCR assay. What TCRdb holds here is the immuneACCESS table cut down to in-frame rearrangements. Part of the clones is not present; checked against another copy, under half of the missing clones reflect an unresolved V gene, and the others are unexplained. This sample holds 70,000 to 85,000 clones; 95% to 96% were observed only once. In total, the top ten clones hold roughly 0.24% of the sample. The sample taken for sequencing was T cells isolated from PBMCs. All receptors derive from a human donor in good health.

The genes are TRBV18 and TRBJ2-5; D not certain. CDR3 length equals 14 residues. Trimming shortened V by 5 bases and J by 2 bases, and 12 bases separated the two germline ends. The germline V gene encodes CDR1 KGHSH and CDR2 LQKENI. In nucleotides, the CDR3 is TGTGCCAGCTCATCAAAGCGTACACAAGAGACCCAGTACTTC. Translation: CASSSKRTQETQYF. Variable domain in full (rest from reference TRBV18 and TRBJ2-5): NAGVMQNPRHLVRRRGQEARLRCSPMKGHSHVYWYRQLPEEGLKFMVYLQKENIIDESGMPKERFSAEFPKEGPSILRIQQVVRGDSAAYFCASSSKRTQETQYFGPGTRLLVL.

The gene calls are TRBV29-1 and TRBJ2-6; D remains ambiguous. CDR3 length equals 13 residues. Trimming left V 4 bases short and J 0 bases short, with 4 bases between. CDR1 and CDR2 from the germline V gene are SQVTM and ANQGSEA. The chain's CDR3 is CSVVSSGANVLTF. CDR3 coding DNA: TGCAGCGTTGTATCCTCTGGGGCCAACGTCCTGACTTTC. Full variable domain (rest looked up from reference TRBV29-1 and TRBJ2-6): SAVISQKPSRDICQRGTSLTIQCQVDSQVTMMFWYRQQPGQSLTLIATANQGSEATYESGFVIDKFPISRPNLTFSTLTVSNMSPEDSSIYLCSVVSSGANVLTFGAGSRLTVL.

The rearrangement joins TRBV6-5 to TRBJ1-5; 8 nucleotides agree with TRBD1. The CDR3 extends over 14 amino acids. In germline, CDR1 is MNHEY, CDR2 SVGAGI. J gave up 7 bases and V 5 bases, and 7 bases lay outside the gene matches. The CDR3 protein is CASSDQGAGQPQHF. As DNA, the CDR3 is TGTGCCAGCAGTGACCAGGGGGCGGGGCAGCCCCAGCATTTT.